Sequencing of this T cell receptor beta chain was carried out in a study of blood T cell repertoires in COVID-19. Study background: Sources were T cells, B-cell-depleted T cells, or PBMCs; the material itself was cDNA or gDNA.

The germline gives CDR1 KGHDR, CDR2 SFDVKD. Trimming took off 3 bases at V and 4 bases at J, with 8 bases between the two ends. This CDR3 is built from 13 residues. Original analysis: Cell counts per sample came from amplifying reference gene primers. Libraries were prepared by immunoSEQ multiplex PCR; TCRdb keeps only in-frame clonotypes and omits some of them. The DNA gave D and trimming, while V, J and clone size come from that table. The table shows fewer than 500,000 clones, with approximately 90% occurring only once. Enrollees, about 18 to 89 years old, lived in 24 US areas. This clonotype was sampled from a woman aged 30 to 39 with acute COVID-19. The V and J genes are TRBV24-1 and TRBJ2-5; D is possibly TRBD1 (5 bases). The sequencing sample was made of PBMCs or T cells enriched from blood (not recorded which). The chain's CDR3 is CATSDGASETQYF. As DNA, the CDR3 is TGTGCCACCAGTGATGGGGCCTCAGAGACCCAGTACTTC.